The clone carrying this T cell receptor beta chain came up once. No antigen is known for it. The sample is drawn from a study of regulatory T cells in long-lasting Graves disease. Study-level findings and limits: TRBV28, TRBJ1-2 and TRBJ2-5 were segments that persistent disease favored.

Time point specified: newly diagnosed GD, antithyroid drugs for less than 3 months. Making the TCR library involved RNA that had been extracted from PBMCs. iRepertoire HTBI primers and Arm-PCR of CDR3 regions built TCR beta libraries. One entry per CDR3 protein, called by TCRdb with MiXCR from the multiplex PCR reads. This table has approximately 460,000 distinct CDR3 sequences, roughly 15% appearing once. Germline CDR1 and CDR2: LGHNA and YSLEER. The V gene end was trimmed by 0 bases and the J gene end by 2 bases; junction bases not matched to a gene: 6. The CDR3 is made up of 17 amino acids. This same sample was also part of a study on T cells in Graves' hyperthyroidism and ophthalmopathy. From that report: RT-PCR in the first round (using the HTBI primer set) targeted the TCR CDR3. Appearing also in blood were most of the thyroid clonotypes expanded above 0.001.

V gene TRBV4-3 combines with J gene TRBJ1-5; 8 bases are shared with TRBD1. Sample: peripheral blood mononuclear cells (PBMCs), taken at new diagnosis, from a patient treated with antithyroid drugs. This receptor was obtained from a young woman with Graves disease. The CDR3, as DNA: TGCGCCAGCAGCCAAGAATCAACAGGGGGACGCAATCAGCCCCAGCATTTT. It specifies CASSQESTGGRNQPQHF.